The rows below give T cell receptor beta chains drawn from one sample of a study of T-cell memory formation after mild COVID-19. TCRdb reprocessed the 5' RACE reads with MiXCR, giving one entry per CDR3 protein. The data show 450,000 to 700,000 distinct CDR3 sequences, around 17% seen once. Source material: PBMCs or a T cell subset sorted from them (not recorded which). The receptors here all came from an adult woman who had mild COVID-19 (a few samples of this study predate the infection). Cell type and time point are not known. Each CDR3 is given with its conserved first and last residue. Fields, in order: D gene, V gene, J gene, clone size, CDR3 protein, CDR3 DNA. A D gene is named only where the DNA matches it firmly. Size tells how often a clone was seen (once, few, many) or the class of an expanded clone, and some rows leave it out.

d_call: TRBD2; v_call: TRBV7-2; j_call: TRBJ2-1; clone_size: -; cdr3_aa: CASSPSRASGGAKVKGEQFF; cdr3_nt: TGTGCCAGCAGCCCCTCGAGGGCTAGCGGGGGGGCTAAGGTCAAGGGTGAGCAGTTCTTC
d_call: -; v_call: TRBV15; j_call: TRBJ1-4; clone_size: -; cdr3_aa: CATSSNRYNEKLFF; cdr3_nt: TGTGCCACCAGCAGTAACAGATATAATGAAAAACTGTTTTTT
d_call: TRBD2; v_call: TRBV5-6; j_call: TRBJ2-1; clone_size: many; cdr3_aa: CASSLAGLADYNEQFF; cdr3_nt: TGTGCCAGCAGCTTGGCCGGACTAGCGGACTACAATGAGCAGTTCTTC
d_call: TRBD2; v_call: TRBV24-1; j_call: TRBJ2-2; clone_size: -; cdr3_aa: CATRGAGGPAGELFF; cdr3_nt: TGTGCCACCAGGGGAGCGGGAGGGCCTGCCGGGGAGCTGTTTTTT
d_call: -; v_call: TRBV20-1; j_call: TRBJ1-3; clone_size: -; cdr3_aa: CSAHRPGGQAGNTIYF; cdr3_nt: TGCAGTGCTCACCGGCCGGGGGGTCAGGCTGGAAACACCATATATTTT
d_call: TRBD2; v_call: TRBV12-3/TRBV12-4; j_call: TRBJ2-1; clone_size: few; cdr3_aa: CASRAGGLYDSYNEQFF; cdr3_nt: TGTGCCAGCAGGGCGGGAGGTCTTTACGACTCCTACAATGAGCAGTTCTTC
d_call: TRBD1; v_call: TRBV20-1; j_call: TRBJ1-5; clone_size: -; cdr3_aa: CSARDGQGQQPQHF; cdr3_nt: TGCAGTGCTAGAGACGGACAGGGACAACAGCCCCAGCATTTT
d_call: -; v_call: TRBV20-1; j_call: TRBJ1-1; clone_size: few; cdr3_aa: CSASILDPEAFF; cdr3_nt: TGCAGTGCTAGTATCCTCGACCCTGAAGCTTTCTTT
d_call: TRBD2; v_call: TRBV7-2; j_call: TRBJ2-5; clone_size: -; cdr3_aa: CASSLVAGGTVETQYF; cdr3_nt: TGTGCCAGCAGCTTAGTGGCGGGGGGGACGGTGGAGACCCAGTACTTC
d_call: TRBD2; v_call: TRBV20-1; j_call: TRBJ2-3; clone_size: -; cdr3_aa: CSANLAGLDTQYF; cdr3_nt: TGCAGTGCTAATCTAGCGGGGTTGGATACGCAGTATTTT
d_call: -; v_call: TRBV6-5; j_call: TRBJ2-6; clone_size: -; cdr3_aa: CASSYSSVLSGANVLTF; cdr3_nt: TGTGCCAGCAGTTACTCATCAGTTCTCTCTGGGGCCAACGTCCTGACTTTC
d_call: TRBD2; v_call: TRBV24-1; j_call: TRBJ2-3; clone_size: -; cdr3_aa: CATSDPLLAGGMDTQYF; cdr3_nt: TGTGCCACCAGTGATCCCCTACTAGCGGGGGGGATGGATACGCAGTATTTT
d_call: -; v_call: TRBV10-3; j_call: TRBJ2-7; clone_size: -; cdr3_aa: CAISEPSEKSYEQYF; cdr3_nt: TGTGCCATCAGTGAGCCCTCGGAGAAGTCCTACGAGCAGTACTTC
d_call: TRBD1; v_call: TRBV2; j_call: TRBJ1-4; clone_size: -; cdr3_aa: CASSGDRALYEKLFF; cdr3_nt: TGTGCCAGCAGTGGGGACAGGGCCCTTTATGAAAAACTGTTTTTT
d_call: -; v_call: TRBV4-2; j_call: TRBJ2-2; clone_size: few; cdr3_aa: CASSQRKTGLPGELFF; cdr3_nt: TGTGCCAGCAGCCAACGGAAAACAGGCTTGCCCGGGGAGCTGTTTTTT
d_call: -; v_call: TRBV15; j_call: TRBJ2-2; clone_size: -; cdr3_aa: CATSPRRVDGELFF; cdr3_nt: TGTGCCACCTCCCCACGCAGGGTTGACGGGGAGCTGTTTTTT
d_call: -; v_call: TRBV5-6; j_call: TRBJ2-1; clone_size: -; cdr3_aa: CASSLSRVHEQFF; cdr3_nt: TGTGCCAGCAGCTTGAGCAGGGTCCATGAGCAGTTCTTC
d_call: -; v_call: TRBV12-3/TRBV12-4; j_call: TRBJ1-4; clone_size: -; cdr3_aa: CASSYPGRVEKLFF; cdr3_nt: TGTGCCAGCAGTTACCCGGGGAGGGTAGAAAAACTGTTTTTT
d_call: -; v_call: TRBV29-1; j_call: TRBJ2-7; clone_size: -; cdr3_aa: CSVSTGTNEQYF; cdr3_nt: TGCAGCGTTTCTACAGGGACGAACGAGCAGTACTTC
d_call: -; v_call: TRBV7-2; j_call: TRBJ1-4; clone_size: -; cdr3_aa: CASSPSVWGAINEKLFF; cdr3_nt: TGTGCCAGCAGCCCGTCTGTCTGGGGGGCTATAAATGAAAAACTGTTTTTT
d_call: -; v_call: TRBV6-5; j_call: TRBJ2-2; clone_size: -; cdr3_aa: CASSYRQTYTGELFF; cdr3_nt: TGTGCCAGCAGTTACCGACAAACGTACACCGGGGAGCTGTTTTTT
d_call: -; v_call: TRBV11-2; j_call: TRBJ2-5; clone_size: few; cdr3_aa: CASSSGDTHQETQYF; cdr3_nt: TGTGCCAGCAGCTCTGGGGACACCCACCAAGAGACCCAGTACTTC
d_call: -; v_call: TRBV6-5; j_call: TRBJ1-3; clone_size: few; cdr3_aa: CASSPNSGNTIYF; cdr3_nt: TGTGCCAGCAGTCCAAACTCTGGAAACACCATATATTTT
d_call: -; v_call: TRBV7-9; j_call: TRBJ1-6; clone_size: -; cdr3_aa: CASSAPGSTPLHF; cdr3_nt: TGTGCCAGCAGCGCCCCAGGGAGCACACCCCTCCACTTT
d_call: TRBD2; v_call: TRBV6-5; j_call: TRBJ2-1; clone_size: -; cdr3_aa: CASSYWDGGAFEQFF; cdr3_nt: TGTGCCAGCAGTTACTGGGACGGGGGGGCCTTTGAGCAGTTCTTC
d_call: -; v_call: TRBV6-2/TRBV6-3; j_call: TRBJ1-6; clone_size: -; cdr3_aa: CASSYSRYNSPLHF; cdr3_nt: TGTGCCAGCAGTTACTCCCGGTATAATTCACCCCTCCACTTT
d_call: -; v_call: TRBV11-2; j_call: TRBJ2-5; clone_size: few; cdr3_aa: CASSPPVAAGYETQYF; cdr3_nt: TGTGCCAGCAGCCCACCCGTTGCGGCGGGGTACGAGACCCAGTACTTC
d_call: -; v_call: TRBV7-9; j_call: TRBJ2-5; clone_size: few; cdr3_aa: CASSLGLSRETQYF; cdr3_nt: TGTGCCAGCAGCTTGGGACTGTCTCGGGAGACCCAGTACTTC
d_call: TRBD2; v_call: TRBV7-2; j_call: TRBJ2-7; clone_size: few; cdr3_aa: CASLAQTSGSYEQYF; cdr3_nt: TGTGCCAGCCTTGCGCAGACTAGCGGATCCTACGAGCAGTACTTC
d_call: -; v_call: TRBV11-2; j_call: TRBJ2-5; clone_size: few; cdr3_aa: CASSRRRGHQETQYF; cdr3_nt: TGTGCCAGCAGCCGGAGGAGGGGTCACCAAGAGACCCAGTACTTC
d_call: -; v_call: TRBV6-1; j_call: TRBJ1-1; clone_size: -; cdr3_aa: CASSEDQGLNTEAFF; cdr3_nt: TGTGCCAGCAGTGAAGATCAGGGGCTAAACACTGAAGCTTTCTTT
d_call: -; v_call: TRBV12-3/TRBV12-4; j_call: TRBJ1-1; clone_size: many; cdr3_aa: CASTQGSRTEAFF; cdr3_nt: TGTGCCAGCACACAGGGCAGTCGGACTGAAGCTTTCTTT
d_call: -; v_call: TRBV4-2; j_call: TRBJ2-7; clone_size: -; cdr3_aa: CASSQGGDSTYEQYF; cdr3_nt: TGTGCCAGCAGCCAAGGGGGCGACTCCACCTACGAGCAGTACTTC
d_call: -; v_call: TRBV6-5; j_call: TRBJ2-1; clone_size: -; cdr3_aa: CASSQAGTTSYNEQFF; cdr3_nt: TGTGCCAGCAGTCAGGCCGGGACAACCTCCTACAATGAGCAGTTCTTC